A single sample is the source of the 17 T cell receptor beta chains below, sequenced in a study of blood T cell repertoires in COVID-19. TCRdb's table, derived via immunoSEQ multiplex PCR, lists solely in-frame clones and lacks some. Counted here are 300,000 to 400,000 clones, around nine tenths occurring once; the ten biggest clones make up roughly 2.5%. The sequenced material came from PBMCs or T cells enriched from blood (not recorded which). The receptors stem from a man aged 55 to 70 who had recovered from COVID-19.

This chain joins TRBV27 and TRBJ2-7; 8 bases line up with TRBD2. Looked up from germline, CDR1 is MNHEY and CDR2 is SMNVEV (reference sequence). The CDR3 is 16 amino acids. V lost 8 bases, J lost 4 bases, and 16 bases stayed unmatched. CDR3 nucleotides: TGTGCCAGCCGCACACTGGAAGCGGGAGATGGGTACGAGCAGTACTTC. This sequence encodes CASRTLEAGDGYEQYF.

Remarks on this clone: The same CDR3 also results from other DNA sequences found in this sample. The rearrangement joins TRBV18 to TRBJ1-1, with 8 bases lining up with TRBD1. Germline CDR1 KGHSH, CDR2 LQKENI. V lost 6 bases, J lost 1 base, and 4 bases stayed unmatched. The length of the CDR3 is 14 residues. The DNA for the CDR3 is TGTGCCAGCTCTTTGGGACAGGAGAACACTGAAGCTTTCTTT. Its translation is CASSLGQENTEAFF.

The rearrangement joins TRBV3-1 (or the pseudogene TRBV3-2) to TRBJ2-2; 11 positions agree with TRBD2. Losses at the gene ends were 5 bases for V and 6 bases for J; bases not matched to a gene: 11. CDR3 size: 17 residues. Germline values: CDR1 LGHDT, CDR2 YNNKEL (reference sequence). CDR3: CASSAGTSGGSAGELFF. As DNA, the CDR3 is TGTGCCAGCAGCGCCGGGACTAGCGGCGGTAGCGCCGGGGAGCTGTTTTTT.

DNA for the CDR3: TGCGCCAGCAGGTCAGGGACACAAGTCTACGAGCAGTACTTC. Amino acids: CASRSGTQVYEQYF. The V gene is TRBV5-1, the J gene TRBJ2-7; D possibly corresponds to TRBD1 (6 bases). From germline, CDR1 is SGHRS and CDR2 YFSETQ. The CDR3 has 14 amino acids. Trimming took off 5 bases at V and 3 bases at J, with 15 bases between the two ends.

This clone has only a few counts. The chain links TRBV7-2 to TRBJ1-5, with D possibly TRBD1 on 6 matching bases. This CDR3 contains 14 residues. V dropped 5 bases and J dropped 7 bases, with 15 bases sitting between them. CDR1 is SGHTA, CDR2 FQGNSA, per germline. The CDR3 DNA reads as TGTGCCAGCAGCCAATGGGGAGGGGGGCAGCCCCAGCATTTT. Its translation is CASSQWGGGQPQHF.

V is TRBV4-1 and J is TRBJ1-2; the match to TRBD1 covers 7 bases. The germline V gene has CDR1 MGHRA and CDR2 YSYEKL. The CDR3 consists of 15 residues. V was clipped by 2 bases and J by 4 bases; unmatched bases: 7. The CDR3: CASSQSTGDGYGYTF. As DNA, the CDR3 is TGCGCCAGCAGCCAAAGCACAGGGGATGGCTATGGCTACACCTTC.

The chain employs TRBV6-1 and TRBJ1-1, with D hard to call. There are 14 residues in the CDR3. The germline V gene has CDR1 MNHNS and CDR2 SASEGT. The V and J ends lost 3 bases and 7 bases respectively, with 15 bases between them. The CDR3 nucleotides read TGTGCCAGCAGTGATGATAGGAGGAGCATTGAAGCTTTCTTT. Translating gives CASSDDRRSIEAFF.

The genes are TRBV10-3 and TRBJ2-5, with D possibly being TRBD2 (5 bases). V lost 2 bases to trimming and J lost 5 bases, with 15 bases between them. Germline V gene sequence: CDR1 ENHRY, CDR2 SYGVKD. The CDR3 has 15 amino acids. The CDR3 here is CAISETSTPGETQYF. The CDR3 DNA sequence: TGTGCCATCAGTGAGACCTCTACCCCGGGGGAGACCCAGTACTTC.

Only one count was recorded for this clone. The chain employs TRBV28 and TRBJ1-4; possibly TRBD1 for D (5 bases). Germline CDR1 is MDHEN and CDR2 is SYDVKM. CDR3 size: 17 residues. The V end lost 4 bases, the J end lost 6 bases, and 21 bases lay between the germline ends. In DNA form, the CDR3 reads TGTGCCAGCAGTTCGCGGGGGGGAATAATCCGGTATGAAAAACTGTTTTTT. Protein product: CASSSRGGIIRYEKLFF.

This sequence joins TRBV7-9 and TRBJ2-7; 8 bases agree with TRBD2. V lost 5 bases, J lost 6 bases, and 6 bases stayed unmatched. The CDR3 contains 13 residues. Germline CDR1 reads SEHNR; CDR2 reads FQNEAQ (reference sequence). CDR3 residues: CASSPGGPFEQYF. CDR3 DNA sequence: TGTGCCAGCAGCCCGGGAGGGCCCTTCGAGCAGTACTTC.

The rearrangement links TRBV12-3 or TRBV12-4 to TRBJ2-3; D unresolved. CDR3 size: 12 residues. Trimming took off 5 bases at V and 2 bases at J, with 5 bases between the two ends. This CDR3 is CASSRLTDTQYF. CDR3 nucleotide sequence: TGTGCCAGCAGTCGACTCACAGATACGCAGTATTTT.

The gene calls are TRBV30 and TRBJ2-2; D is perhaps TRBD2 (5 bases). Germline loops: CDR1 GTSNPN, CDR2 SVGIG (reference sequence). Trimming pared 2 bases from V and 8 bases from J, leaving 21 bases between. The CDR3 runs to 16 residues. The CDR3 sequence is CAWSLGGRSSLGELFF. CDR3 sequence (DNA): TGTGCCTGGAGTTTGGGTGGGAGATCATCTCTTGGGGAGCTGTTTTTT. Looking up the rest from reference TRBV30 and TRBJ2-2 gives the full variable domain: SQTIHQWPATLVQPVGSPLSLECTVEGTSNPNLYWYRQAAGRGLQLLFYSVGIGQISSEVPQNLSASRPQDRQFILSSKKLLLSDSGFYLCAWSLGGRSSLGELFFGEGSRLTVL.

The chain recombines TRBV7-2 with TRBJ2-2; 13 nucleotides match TRBD2. This CDR3 is built from 17 residues. Germline CDR1 is SGHTA and CDR2 is FQGNSA. The ends lost 4 bases at V and 5 bases at J; junction bases unmatched: 7. The CDR3 region has the DNA TGTGCCAGCAGCTCACTAGCGGGAGGGGTTACTACCGGGGAGCTGTTTTTT. It is translated as CASSSLAGGVTTGELFF.

V and J are TRBV5-1 and TRBJ1-4; D possibly corresponds to TRBD1 (5 bases). The CDR3 spans 16 residues. Germline V gives CDR1 SGHRS, CDR2 YFSETQ. Trimming took 4 bases from V and 2 from J, leaving 15 bases between them. Here the CDR3 DNA reads TGCGCCAGCAGCGCGCTTCCGCAGGGCACTAATGAAAAACTGTTTTTT. Protein: CASSALPQGTNEKLFF.

V usage is TRBV4-1 and J usage is TRBJ2-3; 9 bases fit TRBD1. This CDR3 has 15 amino acids. Germline values: CDR1 MGHRA, CDR2 YSYEKL. Unmatched junction bases numbered 13, after V lost 8 bases and J lost 7 bases. CDR3: CASREGGQGAHTQYF. Here the CDR3 DNA reads TGCGCCAGCCGCGAGGGGGGACAGGGTGCGCATACGCAGTATTTT.

The rearrangement joins TRBV7-9 to TRBJ2-7; weak D call: TRBD2 (7 bases). Trimming pared 3 bases from V and 2 bases from J, leaving 11 bases between. The CDR3 is 14 amino acids. CDR1 is SEHNR, CDR2 FQNEAQ, per germline (reference sequence). CDR3: CASSFGGAAYEQYF. CDR3 DNA sequence: TGTGCCAGCAGCTTTGGGGGGGCCGCCTACGAGCAGTACTTC.

In nucleotides, the CDR3 is TGTGCCAGCAGCTTAGTGGACAGCTACGAGCAGTACTTC. This translates into CASSLVDSYEQYF. The chain couples TRBV7-9 to TRBJ2-7, with a tentative D call TRBD1 (6 bases). This CDR3 is 13 amino acids long. Deletions cut 1 base from V and 3 bases from J, with 7 bases between. Germline CDR1 SEHNR, CDR2 FQNEAQ (reference sequence).